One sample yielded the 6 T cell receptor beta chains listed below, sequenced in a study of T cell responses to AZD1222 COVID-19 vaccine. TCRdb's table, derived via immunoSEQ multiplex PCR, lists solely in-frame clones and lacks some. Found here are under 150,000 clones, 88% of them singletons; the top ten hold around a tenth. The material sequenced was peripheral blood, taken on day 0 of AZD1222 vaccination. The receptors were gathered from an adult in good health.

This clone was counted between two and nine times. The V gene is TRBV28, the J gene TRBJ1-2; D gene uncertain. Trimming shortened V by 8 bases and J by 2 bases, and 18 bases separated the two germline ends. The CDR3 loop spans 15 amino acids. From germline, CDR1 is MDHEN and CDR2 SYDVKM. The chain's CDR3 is CASAGRHWANYGYTF. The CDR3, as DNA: TGTGCCAGCGCTGGACGCCACTGGGCCAACTATGGCTACACCTTC.

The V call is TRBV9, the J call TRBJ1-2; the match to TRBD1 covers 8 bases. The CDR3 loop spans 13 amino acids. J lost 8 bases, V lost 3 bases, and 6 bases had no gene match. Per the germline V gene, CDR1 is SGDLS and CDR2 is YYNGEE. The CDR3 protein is CASSDSDRDGYTF. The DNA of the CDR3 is TGTGCCAGCAGCGACTCGGACAGGGACGGCTACACCTTC.

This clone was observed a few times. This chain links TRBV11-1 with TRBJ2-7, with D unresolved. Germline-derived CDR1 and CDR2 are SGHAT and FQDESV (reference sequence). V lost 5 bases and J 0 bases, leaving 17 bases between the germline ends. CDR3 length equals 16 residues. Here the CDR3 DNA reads TGTGCCAGCAGCGCTGGACGCGGCTCGATCTCCTACGAGCAGTACTTC. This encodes CASSAGRGSISYEQYF.

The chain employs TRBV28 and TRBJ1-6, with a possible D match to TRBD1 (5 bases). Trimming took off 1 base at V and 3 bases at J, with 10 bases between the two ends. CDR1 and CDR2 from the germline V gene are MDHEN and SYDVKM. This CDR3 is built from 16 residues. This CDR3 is CASSLLGQGYNSPLHF. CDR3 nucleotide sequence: TGTGCCAGCAGTTTATTGGGGCAGGGCTATAATTCACCCCTCCACTTT.

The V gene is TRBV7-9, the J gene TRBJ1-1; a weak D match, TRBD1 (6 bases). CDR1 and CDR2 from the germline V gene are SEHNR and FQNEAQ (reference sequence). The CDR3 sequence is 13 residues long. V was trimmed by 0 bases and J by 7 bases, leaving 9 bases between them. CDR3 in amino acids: CASSLAFRGEAFF. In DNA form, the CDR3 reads TGTGCCAGCAGCTTAGCCTTCAGGGGTGAAGCTTTCTTT.

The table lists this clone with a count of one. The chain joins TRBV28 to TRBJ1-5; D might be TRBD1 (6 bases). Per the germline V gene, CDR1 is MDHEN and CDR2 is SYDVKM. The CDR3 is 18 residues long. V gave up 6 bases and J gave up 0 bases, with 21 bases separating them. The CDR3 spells CASRRGVQGRYSNQPQHF. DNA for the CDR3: TGTGCCAGCAGGCGCGGGGTACAGGGCCGGTATAGCAATCAGCCCCAGCATTTT.